This T cell receptor (beta chain) was profiled in a study of T cell responses to AZD1222 COVID-19 vaccine. Study-wide findings and caveats: The donor cohort was predominantly white British with a female majority, and clonal diversity may have been underestimated.

The assay was immunoSEQ multiplex PCR, and TCRdb's table has in-frame clones only and misses some. The sample lists more than 150,000 clones, roughly 88% occurring once. There are 12 residues in the CDR3. Germline CDR1 and CDR2: PRHDT and FYEKMQ (reference sequence). V lost 5 bases, J lost 0 bases, and 4 bases lay in between. For this clone: Antigen: not known.

This specimen was peripheral blood, taken on day 0 of AZD1222 vaccination. The clonotype comes from an adult in good health. This chain connects TRBV13 to TRBJ1-1; no firm D call. DNA for the CDR3: TGTGCCAGCAGCCCCCTGAACACTGAAGCTTTCTTT. Residues: CASSPLNTEAFF.